This T cell receptor (beta chain) was identified in a study of cytomegalovirus exposure and HLA in healthy donors listed by TCRdb under 2017. Some background on the complete study: In an earlier analysis of some 610 of the donors, less than 350 Gb of sequence data and 90 million to 130 million unique TCR beta sequences from 150 million to 200 million T cells were reported. Among 398 genotyped donors of the cohort, an average of approximately 200,000 unique TCR beta nucleotide sequences was sequenced per donor, of which about 18% were non-productive. High-throughput TCR immunosequencing, statistical association of individual TCRs with disease status, and machine learning were combined to predict cytomegalovirus infection status. A later analysis re-analyzed previously published TCR beta repertoires from 666 donors and added high-resolution HLA genotyping to study TCR occurrence patterns. A later genetic analysis used genome-wide SNP genotypes for about three fifths of the 666 donors, treating that subset as a discovery cohort. The study aimed to test whether signatures of past pathogen exposure could be identified by cataloging public T cell receptors. Donor age, sex, ethnicity and CMV serostatus were collected together with the repertoire data. Roughly five DR-DQ haplotypes were handled as single units for association and clustering because linkage in the cohort was strong. The number of donors typed differed by locus, with about 629-630 for A, B, C, DRB1 and DQB1, roughly 520 for DQA1, some 570 for DPA1, and under 490 for DPB1. An early release covering about 600 HLA-typed donors comprised about 310 gigabases of sequencing data and 85 million or so unique TCR sequences. In an earlier analysis of a few hundred of the donors, high-throughput TCR beta sequencing was used to judge whether each TCR beta V gene segment behaved as functional or pseudogenic. The study profiled the T cell repertoires of 550 to 700 subjects by immunosequencing and related them to cytomegalovirus serostatus. Every discovery cohort repertoire had been produced on one sequencing platform. In addition to the first cohort of roughly 670 subjects, a separate validation cohort of 120 different subjects was used. In the later analysis, no new phenotypic data were used to find candidate immune exposures; instead, reliance was placed on TCR beta sequences and their occurrence across donors. Both class I and class II loci were covered by HLA typing, at four-digit resolution. The genetic ancestry cluster associated with self-reported Caucasian donors included 81% of the 350 to 500 genotyped donors.

About this clone: Its antigen specificity is not known. No much larger clone is present one base from it, and per-base qualities are unavailable.

Libraries were built with the immunoSEQ multiplex PCR assay. The multiplex PCR relied on a mix of 60 forward primers for TCR Vbeta segments and 13 reverse primers for TCR Jbeta segments. The CDR3 region of rearranged TCR beta genes was amplified from genomic DNA with a multiplex PCR assay. The amplified TCR beta libraries were sequenced on the Illumina HiSeq System as 87-base-pair reads. The authors processed their data as follows. A later analysis counted approximately 74 million unique TCR beta chains across the 640 or so repertoires, and some 11 million of these chains were shared by at least two donors. Raw reads were error-corrected and collapsed into unique sequences with a nearest-neighbor algorithm that merged closely related sequences to remove PCR and sequencing errors. To assign V, D and J gene segments, CDR3 sequences were aligned to IMGT reference sequences. For a sequence to be retained, at least a six-nucleotide match to both a V gene segment and a J gene segment was required. Rearrangements were classified as productive when the CDR3 lacked stop codons and remained in frame with V and J, and all other rearrangements were classified as non-productive. CDR3 was defined by IMGT convention, running from the second conserved V-encoded cysteine to the conserved J-encoded phenylalanine. In an earlier analysis of approximately 500 of the donors, sequences lacking an unambiguous match to a single V gene segment were excluded. An earlier analysis of a few hundred of the donors called V segments functional above 56.7% productive rearrangements and segregating when the between-donor standard deviation exceeded 5%. A statistical classification framework was developed to diagnose cytomegalovirus status using the catalog of TCR beta chain sequences. In a later analysis, TCR nucleotide sequences were compared against IMGT/GENE-DB human TR gene sequences so that V and J genes could be assigned. The TCRdist pipeline was used in a later analysis to assign CDR3 sequences and most-parsimonious VDJ recombination scenarios. In a later analysis, each TCR beta chain was defined by its CDR3 amino acid sequence together with its V-gene family, and reads without a unique V-gene family were excluded. To address suspected cross-contamination and a sequencing artifact, a later analysis removed 592 highly shared, low-generation-probability nucleotide sequences. In a later analysis, a clonal expansion index for each public chain was calculated from normalized within-repertoire ranks of inferred template counts. Generation probabilities in a later analysis came from a VDJ recombination model fitted to out-of-frame rearrangements, and those results were checked against IGoR. A later analysis scored TCR-TCR, TCR-HLA and TCR-CMV co-occurrence with hypergeometric tests, applying a repertoire-size bias correction to TCR pairs. To estimate false discovery rates, a later analysis permuted the HLA or CMV assignments 20 times. In a later analysis, co-occurring TCRs were grouped using DBSCAN, and TCRdist sequence similarity was added for clustering within HLA-allele-positive subsets. Repertoires with fewer than 30,000 or more than 120,000 public chains, plus five repertoires with anomalous nucleotide sharing, were excluded from co-occurrence clustering. This immuneACCESS table, as held by TCRdb, lists in-frame sequences with V and J called but not all clones. Of the missing ones, under half trace to an unresolved V gene in checked studies; the others have no known cause. Clone size and V and J calls were adopted from that table, with D and trimming inferred from the DNA. In all, the sample holds fewer than 120,000 clones, and about three quarters of those were seen once. In total, the top ten clones hold 1.3% of the sample.

Results the study describes overall, beyond this receptor: In vitro tests confirmed that a few of the cytomegalovirus-associated TCR beta chains recognize cytomegalovirus antigens. The sequencing pipeline was judged likely to have produced a cluster of highly shared sequence variants as a technical artifact. A later analysis reported that several top co-occurrence clusters appeared linked to parvovirus B19, influenza, CMV and Epstein-Barr virus. The study listed 164 TCR beta chains as associated with cytomegalovirus. According to a later analysis, most CMV-associated TCR beta chains appeared to be HLA-restricted, and the HLA associations seemed to be driven largely by CMV exposure. The authors suggested that the approach could potentially be generalized to other disease states and immunological phenotypes. When HLA alleles, especially DR and DQ, strongly co-occurred, attributing TCR associations to individual alleles was difficult. In a later genetic analysis, a missense DCLRE1C variant was associated with V-gene and J-gene trimming of TCR beta chains, and the association was replicated in an independent cohort. HLA typing was unavailable for some donors at each locus, so association tests used only the typed subset. Cytomegalovirus status was reported to be diagnosed by the classifier with high specificity and sensitivity in both the original and validation cohorts. CMV serostatus was the only immune exposure information available for the cohort. A further reported finding was that TCR beta sequences accurately predicted the HLA-A and HLA-B alleles for most subjects in the first cohort. In this cohort, only TCR beta chains were sequenced, and detectable features were limited by the absence of alpha or paired-chain data. In a later analysis, the rate of TCR association differed among HLA loci, with DRB1 alleles having the most associated TCRs and HLA-C alleles having the fewest. Across donors, most TCR sequences were observed very rarely, whereas some public TCRs were present in many individuals. Correlated functional status among segregating V segments might reflect linkage disequilibrium, but an unknown experimental factor could not be ruled out. According to a later genetic analysis, donors in an Asian-associated ancestry cluster had fewer N-insertions in productive TCRs than the roughly 700-donor mean. In a later analysis, around 15,000 TCR beta sequences were associated with specific HLA alleles at a false discovery rate of 0.05. The presence/absence analyses assumed that sequencing depth was roughly uniform across donors, and that assumption may not be true. Because counts were too low, 15 or so rarely observed V segments, including chromosome 9 orphons, were excluded from the earlier analysis of some 590 of the donors. In an earlier analysis of over 550 of the donors, most TCR beta V segments were observed in productive rearrangements about 90% or about 30% of the time, broadly matching IMGT annotations. Compared with equally common non-associated chains, HLA-associated TCR beta chains in a later analysis were more clonally expanded and had lower generation probabilities.

The cohort was made up of 666 healthy bone marrow donors. All cohort members were sampled while nominally healthy, although unrecorded immune exposures were likely present. The donor tested CMV seronegative and was one of the 352 seronegative cohort members. A peripheral blood sample was provided by each donor, and peripheral blood mononuclear cells were used for TCR beta sequencing. Genomic DNA extraction from the blood cell samples was performed with the Qiagen DNeasy Blood Extraction Kit. The sequencing input was PBMCs. The sequence was collected from a woman aged 30 to 39 in good health and CMV-seronegative.

The bases read TGTGCCAGTAGTATAAGTCACGGCTCCTACGAGCAGTACTTC. Translated, this gives CASSISHGSYEQYF. The receptor chain draws on TRBV19 and TRBJ2-7; the D gene cannot be named for sure. For CDR1 and CDR2, the germline V gene (reference sequence) lists LNHDA and SQIVND. V is shortened by 2 bases, J by 0 bases, and the region joining them spans 8 bases. Reading from cysteine to phenylalanine, the CDR3 counts 14 amino acids. The sequence is cut down to CDR3 DNA, 42 bases in frame from base 1.